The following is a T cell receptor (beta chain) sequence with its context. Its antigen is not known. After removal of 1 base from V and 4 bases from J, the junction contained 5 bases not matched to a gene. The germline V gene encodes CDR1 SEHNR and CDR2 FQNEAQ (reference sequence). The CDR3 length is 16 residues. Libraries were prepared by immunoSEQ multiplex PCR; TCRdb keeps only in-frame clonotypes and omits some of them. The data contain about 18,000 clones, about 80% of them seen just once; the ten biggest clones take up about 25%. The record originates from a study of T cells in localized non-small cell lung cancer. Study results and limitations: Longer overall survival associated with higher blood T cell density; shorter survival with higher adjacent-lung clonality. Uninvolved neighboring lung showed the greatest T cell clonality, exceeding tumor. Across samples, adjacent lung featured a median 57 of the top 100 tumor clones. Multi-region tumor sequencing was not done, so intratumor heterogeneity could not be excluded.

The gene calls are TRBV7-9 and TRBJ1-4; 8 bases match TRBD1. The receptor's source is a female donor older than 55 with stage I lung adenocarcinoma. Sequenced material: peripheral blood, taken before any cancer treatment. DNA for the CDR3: TGTGCCAGCAGCTTAGACTCAGGACAGGGTAATGAAAAACTGTTTTTT. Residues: CASSLDSGQGNEKLFF.